This entry is about one T cell receptor (beta chain). V was shortened by 1 base and J by 7 bases, with 20 bases between the two germline ends. Per germline, CDR1 MDHEN and CDR2 SYDVKM. The CDR3 runs 17 residues. This entry comes from a study of molecular identifiers for immune sequencing clone quantification. Whole-study context: Across replicate runs, RNA obtained from about 21,000 or 97,000 naive CD8 cells was divided into five, with four undergoing sequencing.

One entry per CDR3 protein, called by TCRdb with MiXCR from the PCR reads. Of roughly 40,000 distinct CDR3 sequences listed, 18% are singletons. CD8+CD4-CCR7+CD45RA+ cells were sorted as naive CD8 T cells. This sequence originates from a human donor in good health. Some libraries in this study had Jurkat cell RNA spiked in. V gene TRBV28 combines with J gene TRBJ2-1; the D is unclear. The material sequenced was naive CD8+ T cells from blood, with Jurkat cell RNA spiked in. Subset reported: FACS-sorted CD8+CD4-CCR7+CD45RA+ naive T cells. The CDR3 sequence is CASSLYPALSPRNEQFF. The CDR3 DNA sequence: TGTGCCAGCAGTTTATATCCAGCGCTCTCGCCCAGGAATGAGCAGTTCTTC. Drawing the rest from reference TRBV28 and TRBJ2-1, the complete variable domain is DVKVTQSSRYLVKRTGEKVFLECVQDMDHENMFWYRQDPGLGLRLIYFSYDVKMKEKGDIPEGYSVSREKKERFSLILESASTNQTSMYLCASSLYPALSPRNEQFFGPGTRLTVL.